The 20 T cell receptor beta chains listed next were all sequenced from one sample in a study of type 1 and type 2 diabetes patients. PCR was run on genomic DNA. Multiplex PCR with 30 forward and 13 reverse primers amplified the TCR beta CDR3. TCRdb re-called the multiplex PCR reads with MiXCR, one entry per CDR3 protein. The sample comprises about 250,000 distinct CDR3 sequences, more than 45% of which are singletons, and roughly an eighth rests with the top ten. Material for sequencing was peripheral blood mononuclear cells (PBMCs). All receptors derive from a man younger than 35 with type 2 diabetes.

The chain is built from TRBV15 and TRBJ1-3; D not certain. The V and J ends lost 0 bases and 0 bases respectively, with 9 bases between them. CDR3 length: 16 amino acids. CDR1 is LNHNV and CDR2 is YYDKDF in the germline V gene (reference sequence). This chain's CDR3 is CATSRDYSLSGNTIYF. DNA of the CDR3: TGTGCCACCAGCAGAGATTACAGTCTCTCTGGAAACACCATATATTTT.

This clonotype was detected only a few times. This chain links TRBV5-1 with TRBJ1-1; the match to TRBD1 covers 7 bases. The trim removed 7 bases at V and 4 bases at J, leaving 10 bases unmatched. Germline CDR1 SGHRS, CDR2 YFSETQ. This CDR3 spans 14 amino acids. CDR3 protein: CASGWAQGVTEAFF. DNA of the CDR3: TGCGCCAGCGGCTGGGCGCAGGGGGTCACTGAAGCTTTCTTT.

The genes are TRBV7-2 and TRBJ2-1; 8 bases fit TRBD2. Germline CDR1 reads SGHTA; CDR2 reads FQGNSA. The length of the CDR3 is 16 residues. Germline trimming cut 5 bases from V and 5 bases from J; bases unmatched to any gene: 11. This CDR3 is CASSPVGGRKNNEQFF. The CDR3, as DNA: TGTGCCAGCAGCCCTGTGGGCGGGAGGAAGAACAATGAGCAGTTCTTC.

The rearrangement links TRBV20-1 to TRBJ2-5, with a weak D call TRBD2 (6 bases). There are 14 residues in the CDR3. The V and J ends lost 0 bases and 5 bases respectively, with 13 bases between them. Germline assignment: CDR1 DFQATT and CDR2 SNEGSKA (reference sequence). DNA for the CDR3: TGCAGTGCTAGAGATCGCCGAAGCGGGGAGACCCAGTACTTC. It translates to CSARDRRSGETQYF.

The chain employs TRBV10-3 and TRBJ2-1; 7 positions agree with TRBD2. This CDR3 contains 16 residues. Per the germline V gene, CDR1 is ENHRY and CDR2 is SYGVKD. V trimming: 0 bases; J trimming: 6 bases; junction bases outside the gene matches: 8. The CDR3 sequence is CAISESRLAEGNEQFF. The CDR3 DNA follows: TGTGCCATCAGTGAGTCGAGGCTAGCGGAGGGCAATGAGCAGTTCTTC.

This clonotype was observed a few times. The CDR3 DNA is TGTGCCGGGTCATGGTCTCAAGAGACCCAGTACTTC. Its translation is CAGSWSQETQYF. The chain carries TRBV2 and TRBJ2-5; the D is unclear. V lost 11 bases to trimming and J lost 2 bases, with 12 bases between them. CDR1 is SNHLY and CDR2 is FYNNEI in the germline V gene. CDR3 length: 12 amino acids.

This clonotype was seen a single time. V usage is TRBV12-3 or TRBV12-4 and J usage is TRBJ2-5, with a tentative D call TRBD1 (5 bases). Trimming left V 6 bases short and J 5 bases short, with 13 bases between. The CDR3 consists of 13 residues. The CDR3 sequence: CASSLDSIETQYF. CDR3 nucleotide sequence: TGTGCCAGCAGCCTAGACAGTATTGAGACCCAGTACTTC.

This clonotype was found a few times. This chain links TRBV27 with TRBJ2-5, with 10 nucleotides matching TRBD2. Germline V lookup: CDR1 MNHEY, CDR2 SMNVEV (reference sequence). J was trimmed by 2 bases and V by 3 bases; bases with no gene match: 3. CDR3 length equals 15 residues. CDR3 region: CASSFRTSGQETQYF. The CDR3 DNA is TGTGCCAGCAGTTTTAGGACTAGCGGACAAGAGACCCAGTACTTC.

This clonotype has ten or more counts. In DNA form, the CDR3 reads TGTGCCAGCAGTGATCCCGGTACAGATACGCAGTATTTT. Protein sequence: CASSDPGTDTQYF. V is TRBV25-1 and J is TRBJ2-3; D ambiguous. There are 13 residues in the CDR3. Between the trimmed V and J ends, which lost 3 bases and 3 bases, there was a span of 7 bases. The V gene's germline CDR1 is MGHDK and CDR2 SYGVNS.

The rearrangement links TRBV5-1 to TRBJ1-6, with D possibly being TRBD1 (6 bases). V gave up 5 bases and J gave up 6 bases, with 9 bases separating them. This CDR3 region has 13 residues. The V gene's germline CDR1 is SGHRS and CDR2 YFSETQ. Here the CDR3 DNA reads TGCGCCAGCAGTGAACAGGGTAATTCACCCCTCCACTTT. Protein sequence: CASSEQGNSPLHF.

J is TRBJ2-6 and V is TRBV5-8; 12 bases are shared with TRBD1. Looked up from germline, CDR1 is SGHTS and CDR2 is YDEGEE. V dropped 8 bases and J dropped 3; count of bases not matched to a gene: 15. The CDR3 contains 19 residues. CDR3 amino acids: CASSIFGTGGVVGANVLTF. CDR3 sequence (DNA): TGTGCCAGTAGTATATTCGGGACAGGGGGCGTGGTTGGGGCCAACGTCCTGACTTTC.

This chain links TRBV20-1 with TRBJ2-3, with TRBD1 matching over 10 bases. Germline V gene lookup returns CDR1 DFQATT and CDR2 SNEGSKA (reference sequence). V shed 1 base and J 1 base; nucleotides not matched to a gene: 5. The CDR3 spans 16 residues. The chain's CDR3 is CSARAGGTGGTDTQYF. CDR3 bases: TGCAGTGCTAGAGCCGGCGGGACAGGGGGCACAGATACGCAGTATTTT.

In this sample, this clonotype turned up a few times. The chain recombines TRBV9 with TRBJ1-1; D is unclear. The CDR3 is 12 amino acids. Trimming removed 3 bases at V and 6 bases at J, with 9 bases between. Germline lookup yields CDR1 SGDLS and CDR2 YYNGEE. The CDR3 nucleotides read TGTGCCAGCAGCGGAGACGGGGCTGAAGCTTTCTTT. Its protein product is CASSGDGAEAFF.

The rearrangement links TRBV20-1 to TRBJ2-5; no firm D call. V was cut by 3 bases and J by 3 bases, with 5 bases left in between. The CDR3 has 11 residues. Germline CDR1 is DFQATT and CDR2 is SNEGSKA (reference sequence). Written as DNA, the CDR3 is TGCAGTGCTAGGCTTGAAGAGACCCAGTACTTC. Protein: CSARLEETQYF.

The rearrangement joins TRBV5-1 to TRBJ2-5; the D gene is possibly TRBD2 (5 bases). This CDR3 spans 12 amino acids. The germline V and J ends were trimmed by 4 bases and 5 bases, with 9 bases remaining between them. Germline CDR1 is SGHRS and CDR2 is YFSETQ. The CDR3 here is CASSPRRETQYF. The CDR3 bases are TGCGCCAGCAGCCCCAGGAGGGAGACCCAGTACTTC.

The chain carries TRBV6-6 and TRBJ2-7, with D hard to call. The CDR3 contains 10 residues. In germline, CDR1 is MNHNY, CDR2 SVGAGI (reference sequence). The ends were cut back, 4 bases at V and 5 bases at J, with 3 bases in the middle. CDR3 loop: CASSFDEQYF. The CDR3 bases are TGTGCCAGCAGTTTCGACGAGCAGTACTTC.

The CDR3 spells CASRGHGGPEAFF. CDR3 nucleotide sequence: TGTGCCAGCAGAGGACATGGTGGACCTGAAGCTTTCTTT. V usage is TRBV7-6 and J usage is TRBJ1-1; perhaps TRBD1 as D (5 bases). CDR1 and CDR2 (germline): SGHVS, FNYEAQ. This CDR3 has 13 residues. The V end was cut by 6 bases, the J end by 6 bases, with 14 bases between.

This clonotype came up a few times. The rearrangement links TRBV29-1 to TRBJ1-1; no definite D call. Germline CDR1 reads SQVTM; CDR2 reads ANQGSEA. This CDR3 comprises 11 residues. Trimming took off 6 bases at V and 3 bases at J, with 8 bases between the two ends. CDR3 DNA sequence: TGCAGCGTCTTGGCTGACACTGAAGCTTTCTTT. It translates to CSVLADTEAFF.

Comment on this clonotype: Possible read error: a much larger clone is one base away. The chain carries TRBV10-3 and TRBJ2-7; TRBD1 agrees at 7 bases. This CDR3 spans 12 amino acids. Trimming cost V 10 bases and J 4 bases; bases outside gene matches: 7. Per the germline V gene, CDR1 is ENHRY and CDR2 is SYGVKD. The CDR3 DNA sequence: TGTGCCAGCGATACAGGGGCGTACGAGCAGTACTTC. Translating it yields CASDTGAYEQYF.

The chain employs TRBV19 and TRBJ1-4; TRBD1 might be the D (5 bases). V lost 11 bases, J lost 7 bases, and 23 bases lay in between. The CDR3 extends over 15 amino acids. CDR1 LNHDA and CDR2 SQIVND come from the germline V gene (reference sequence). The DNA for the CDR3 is TGTGCCTGGACCTATAAGGGGCCCGGAGGTGAAAAACTGTTTTTT. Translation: CAWTYKGPGGEKLFF.